Listed here are 9 T cell receptor beta chains from one sample, sequenced in a study of Graves' ophthalmopathy and Graves' hyperthyroidism. Amplified TCR beta CDR3 regions were obtained using RNA transcripts as template. In the first round, RT-PCR was carried out with HTBI primers, and a multiplex PCR formed the second round. TCRdb reanalysed the multiplex PCR reads using MiXCR and keeps one entry per CDR3 protein. Here the sample spans about 550,000 distinct CDR3 sequences, under 40% being singletons. Source material: peripheral blood or thyroid tissue (not recorded which). The receptors come from an adult man with Graves' hyperthyroidism.

This clonotype was recorded a few times. Just one base apart from a much larger clone, this may be a read error. V and J are TRBV3-1 and TRBJ2-5; D possibly corresponds to TRBD1 (6 bases). Trimming cost V 0 bases and J 5 bases, with 10 bases left between them. Germline V gene sequence: CDR1 LGHDT, CDR2 YNNKEL (reference sequence). The CDR3 covers 14 residues. The CDR3 sequence: CASSQDTGKETQYF. CDR3 nucleotide sequence: TGTGCCAGCAGCCAAGATACAGGGAAGGAGACCCAGTACTTC.

This clonotype has ten or more counts. This chain uses TRBV24-1 with TRBJ2-5; D is unresolved. V was pared by 0 bases and J by 9 bases, with 7 bases between. This CDR3 spans 12 amino acids. Germline-derived CDR1 and CDR2 are KGHDR and SFDVKD. The DNA for the CDR3 is TGTGCCACCAGTGATTTGCAAGGGTCCCAGTACTTC. Translation gives CATSDLQGSQYF.

The rearrangement joins TRBV24-1 to TRBJ2-7; the D call may be TRBD1 or TRBD2 (6 bases each). The V gene lost 6 bases and the J gene lost 7 bases, with 15 bases spanning the gap. The CDR3 covers 13 residues. Per germline, CDR1 KGHDR and CDR2 SFDVKD. CDR3 residues: CATSRGGHGEQYF. The CDR3 DNA reads as TGTGCCACCAGTCGAGGGGGGCACGGGGAGCAGTACTTC.

This clonotype was seen a handful of times. The V gene is TRBV4-1, the J gene TRBJ1-1, with no clear D. Germline CDR1 and CDR2: MGHRA and YSYEKL. The CDR3 contains 15 residues. With 0 bases removed from V and 2 bases from J, the gap between germline ends came to 10 bases. The CDR3 reads CASSQDSRPNTEAFF. The CDR3 bases are TGCGCCAGCAGCCAAGACAGTCGTCCCAACACTGAAGCTTTCTTT.

This clonotype was found once. This chain connects TRBV7-2 to TRBJ1-1; D gene unclear. The CDR3 spans 16 residues. Looked up from germline, CDR1 is SGHTA and CDR2 is FQGNSA. The germline V and J ends were trimmed by 5 bases and 1 base, with 17 bases remaining between them. In DNA form, the CDR3 reads TGTGCCAGCAGCCCAACATTGAGGAAGGGGAACACTGAAGCTTTCTTT. Protein product: CASSPTLRKGNTEAFF.

A remark on this clonotype: A read error may produce the germline difference seen at one junction end. The V call is TRBV7-7, the J call TRBJ1-4, with 9 positions matching TRBD1. The CDR3 contains 18 residues. Looked up from germline, CDR1 is SSHAT and CDR2 is FNYEAQ (reference sequence). CDR3 in amino acids: CASSQDFQQGALSEKLFF. In nucleotides, the CDR3 is TGCGCCAGCAGCCAAGATTTCCAACAGGGGGCTCTTAGTGAAAAACTGTTTTTT.

The chain has TRBV7-2 and TRBJ2-2; 14 bases are a match to TRBD2. The V and J ends lost 4 bases and 5 bases, in that order; junction bases with no gene match: 9. This CDR3 region has 18 residues. In germline, CDR1 is SGHTA, CDR2 FQGNSA. The CDR3 DNA is TGTGCCAGCAGCTCCGCCGGGACTAGCGGGAGCGGGACCGGGGAGCTGTTTTTT. As protein: CASSSAGTSGSGTGELFF.

The gene calls are TRBV2 and TRBJ1-1; 8 bases agree with TRBD1. This CDR3 contains 14 residues. Per germline, CDR1 SNHLY and CDR2 FYNNEI. The trim removed 1 base at V and 6 bases at J, leaving 4 bases unmatched. CDR3 nucleotide sequence: TGTGCCAGCAGTGAAGAGGCAGGGGGCGCTGAAGCTTTCTTT. The encoded protein is CASSEEAGGAEAFF.

The gene calls are TRBV6-1 and TRBJ1-6; a possible D gene is TRBD1 (5 bases). Trimming stripped 6 bases from V and 0 bases from J, with 12 bases between. The length of the CDR3 is 16 residues. Germline CDR1 reads MNHNS; CDR2 reads SASEGT. CDR3 in amino acids: CASSPDSSSYNSPLHF. CDR3 nucleotide sequence: TGTGCCAGCAGCCCAGACAGCAGCTCCTATAATTCACCCCTCCACTTT.